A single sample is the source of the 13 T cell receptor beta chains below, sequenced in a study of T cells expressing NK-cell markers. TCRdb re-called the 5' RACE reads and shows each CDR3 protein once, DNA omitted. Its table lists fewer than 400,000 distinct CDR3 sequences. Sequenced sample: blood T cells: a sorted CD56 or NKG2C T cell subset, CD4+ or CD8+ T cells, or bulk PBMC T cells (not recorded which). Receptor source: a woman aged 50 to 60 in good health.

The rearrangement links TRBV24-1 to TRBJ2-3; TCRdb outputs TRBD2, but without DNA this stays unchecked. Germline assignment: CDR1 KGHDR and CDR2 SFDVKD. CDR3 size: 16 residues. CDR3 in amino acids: CATSDPRASATDTQYF.

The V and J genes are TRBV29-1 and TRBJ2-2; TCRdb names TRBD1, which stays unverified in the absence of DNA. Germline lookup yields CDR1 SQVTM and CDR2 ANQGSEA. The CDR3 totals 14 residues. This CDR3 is CSVGSGTGIGELFF.

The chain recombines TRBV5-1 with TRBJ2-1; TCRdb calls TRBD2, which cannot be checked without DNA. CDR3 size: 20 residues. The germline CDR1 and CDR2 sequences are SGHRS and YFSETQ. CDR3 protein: CASKGMGSSAVLSSYNEQFF.

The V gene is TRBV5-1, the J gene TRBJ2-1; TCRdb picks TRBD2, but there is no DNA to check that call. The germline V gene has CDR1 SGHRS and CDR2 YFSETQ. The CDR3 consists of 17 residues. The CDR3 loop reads CASSGTSGSTMMDEQFF.

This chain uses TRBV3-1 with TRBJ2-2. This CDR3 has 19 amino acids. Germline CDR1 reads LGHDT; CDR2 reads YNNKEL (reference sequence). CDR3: CASSQELVSTNPPTGELFF.

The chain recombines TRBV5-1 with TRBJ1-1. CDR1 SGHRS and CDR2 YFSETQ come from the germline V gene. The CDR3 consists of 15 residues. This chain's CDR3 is CASHQFGRRNTEAFF.

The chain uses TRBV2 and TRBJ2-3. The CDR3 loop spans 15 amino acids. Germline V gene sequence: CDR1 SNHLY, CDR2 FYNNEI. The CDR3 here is CASSGSGSAADTQYF.

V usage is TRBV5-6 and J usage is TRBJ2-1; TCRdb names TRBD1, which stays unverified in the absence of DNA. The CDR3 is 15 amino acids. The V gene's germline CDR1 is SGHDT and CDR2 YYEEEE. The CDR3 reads CASSLWQGSYNEQFF.

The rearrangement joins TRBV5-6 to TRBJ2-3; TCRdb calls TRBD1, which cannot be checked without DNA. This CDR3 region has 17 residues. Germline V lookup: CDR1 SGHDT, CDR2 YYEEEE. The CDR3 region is CASSARRVPPITDTQYF.

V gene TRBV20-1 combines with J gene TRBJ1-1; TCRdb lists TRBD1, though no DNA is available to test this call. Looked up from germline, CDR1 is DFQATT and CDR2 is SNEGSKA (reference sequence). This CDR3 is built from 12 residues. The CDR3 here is CSAIYRGEVAFF.

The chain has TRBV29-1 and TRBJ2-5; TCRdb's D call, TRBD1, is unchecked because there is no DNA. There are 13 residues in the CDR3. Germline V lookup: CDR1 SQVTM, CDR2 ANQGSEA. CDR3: CSVHRTGWQTQYF.

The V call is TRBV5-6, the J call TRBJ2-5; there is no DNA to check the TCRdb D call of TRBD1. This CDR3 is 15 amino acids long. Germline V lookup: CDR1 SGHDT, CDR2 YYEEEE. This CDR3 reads CASSFIPPGAETQYF.

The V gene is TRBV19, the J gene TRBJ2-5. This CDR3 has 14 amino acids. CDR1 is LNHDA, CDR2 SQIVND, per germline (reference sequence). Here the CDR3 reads CASSIQAWQQTQYF.